One and the same sample provided the 18 T cell receptor beta chains below, sequenced in a study of control samples from healthy donors and cancer patients (dated by TCRdb to the early 2020s). The library was obtained by the immunoSEQ multiplex PCR assay. Not all clones reach the TCRdb copy of this immuneACCESS table, which keeps in-frame sequences only. Checked studies attribute under half of the gap to unresolved V genes and leave the rest unexplained. Recorded for this sample are over 7,500 clones; roughly 90% of them occurred a single time. The ten largest make up just under 20% of the sample. The sample consisted of PBMCs. These receptor sequences come from a man between 60 and 75 years old with colorectal cancer.

The chain couples TRBV19 to TRBJ1-1; D is unresolved. Germline V gene lookup returns CDR1 LNHDA and CDR2 SQIVND (reference sequence). V lost 5 bases, J lost 4 bases, and 11 bases lay in between. The CDR3 consists of 13 residues. The CDR3 bases are TGTGCCAGTAGTCTAGGACGGTCCACTGAAGCTTTCTTT. Its translation: CASSLGRSTEAFF.

This chain joins TRBV7-2 and TRBJ1-2, with D possibly TRBD1 on 5 matching bases. CDR1 is SGHTA, CDR2 FQGNSA, per germline. The CDR3 is made up of 15 amino acids. Between the trimmed V and J ends, which lost 1 base and 4 bases, there was a span of 13 bases. CDR3 sequence (DNA): TGTGCCAGCAGCTTAGAGTTACAGGTTGTCTATGGCTACACCTTC. Translation: CASSLELQVVYGYTF. Full variable domain (rest looked up from reference TRBV7-2 and TRBJ1-2): GAGVSQSPSNKVTEKGKDVELRCDPISGHTALYWYRQSLGQGLEFLIYFQGNSAPDKSGLPSDRFSAERTGGSVSTLTIQRTQQEDSAVYLCASSLELQVVYGYTFGSGTRLTVV.

The chain links TRBV25-1 to TRBJ1-6; D unresolved. V gave up 4 bases and J gave up 7 bases, with 11 bases separating them. Germline V lookup: CDR1 MGHDK, CDR2 SYGVNS. The CDR3 covers 14 residues. CDR3 sequence (DNA): TGTGCCAGCAGTGGCCGCTTTTGGAATTCACCCCTCCACTTT. The encoded protein is CASSGRFWNSPLHF. Combining the CDR3 with reference TRBV25-1 and TRBJ1-6 gives the whole variable domain EADIYQTPRYLVIGTGKKITLECSQTMGHDKMYWYQQDPGMELHLIHYSYGVNSTEKGDLSSESTVSRIRTEHFPLTLESARPSHTSQYLCASSGRFWNSPLHFGNGTRLTVT.

CDR3: CASSVGPAGSTDTQYF. CDR3 nucleotide sequence: TGTGCCAGCAGCGTAGGACCAGCGGGGAGCACAGATACGCAGTATTTT. The chain has TRBV9 and TRBJ2-3, with 7 bases matching TRBD2. CDR3 length: 16 amino acids. V trimming: 0 bases; J trimming: 0 bases; junction bases outside the gene matches: 4. In germline, CDR1 is SGDLS, CDR2 YYNGEE.

This clone has a single count. The rearrangement joins TRBV27 to TRBJ2-1, with D possibly TRBD2 on 5 matching bases. The CDR3 is 13 amino acids. The germline V gene encodes CDR1 MNHEY and CDR2 SMNVEV (reference sequence). Trimming cost V 0 bases and J 14 bases, with 14 bases left between them. The CDR3 DNA reads TGTGCCAGCAGTTTATCATCGGGCGCCGGGAAGTTCTTC. It is translated as CASSLSSGAGKFF.

V is TRBV6-5 and J is TRBJ1-6, with 7 bases fitting TRBD1. J was trimmed by 10 bases and V by 2 bases; bases with no gene match: 11. The germline V gene encodes CDR1 MNHEY and CDR2 SVGAGI. This CDR3 spans 16 amino acids. This CDR3 reads CASSYRRGGGGSPLHF. In nucleotides, the CDR3 is TGTGCCAGCAGTTACCGACGAGGGGGCGGGGGATCACCCCTCCACTTT.

The rearrangement links TRBV4-3 to TRBJ1-2, with no clear D. The length of the CDR3 is 17 residues. Germline CDR1 reads LGHNA; CDR2 reads YSLEER. The V gene lost 0 bases and the J gene lost 3 bases, with 17 bases spanning the gap. The DNA for the CDR3 is TGCGCCAGCAGCCAAGAGGTGAGAGGGAATATGGACTATGGCTACACCTTC. It yields the protein CASSQEVRGNMDYGYTF.

The chain combines TRBV24-1 with TRBJ2-3, with D tentatively TRBD1 (6 bases). CDR3 length: 13 residues. Trimming pared 4 bases from V and 4 bases from J, leaving 8 bases between. CDR1 and CDR2 (germline): KGHDR, SFDVKD. The CDR3, as DNA: TGTGCCACCAGTGAACAGGGTCCAGATACGCAGTATTTT. The encoded protein is CATSEQGPDTQYF.

V is TRBV4-2 and J is TRBJ2-7; tentatively, D is TRBD1 or TRBD2 (5 bases each). The CDR3 sequence is 13 residues long. The germline V gene has CDR1 LGHNA and CDR2 YNFKEQ. Deletions cut 4 bases from V and 3 bases from J, with 10 bases between. The CDR3 region is CASSPEGNYEQYF. The CDR3 nucleotides are TGTGCCAGCAGCCCAGAGGGGAACTACGAGCAGTACTTC.

The chain employs TRBV11-2 and TRBJ1-1, with D possibly TRBD1 on 5 matching bases. This CDR3 comprises 15 residues. V lost 2 bases to trimming and J lost 4 bases, with 14 bases between them. The V gene's germline CDR1 is SGHAT and CDR2 FQNNGV. This CDR3 is CASSLPWDSGTEAFF. CDR3 nucleotides: TGTGCCAGCAGCTTACCCTGGGACTCGGGCACTGAAGCTTTCTTT.

The V call is TRBV5-5, the J call TRBJ1-5, with D uncertain. Germline V lookup: CDR1 SGHKS, CDR2 YYEKEE (reference sequence). There are 14 residues in the CDR3. The V and J ends lost 0 bases and 1 base respectively, with 5 bases between them. CDR3 DNA: TGTGCCAGCAGCTTGGGGGAAAGCAATCAGCCCCAGCATTTT. It yields the protein CASSLGESNQPQHF.

J is TRBJ2-3 and V is TRBV19; 9 bases fit TRBD2. Germline trimming cut 4 bases from V and 4 bases from J; bases unmatched to any gene: 12. CDR3 length equals 17 residues. Germline values: CDR1 LNHDA, CDR2 SQIVND (reference sequence). The CDR3 region has the DNA TGTGCCAGTAGTAAATGGCTAGCGGGACAACCTTCAGATACGCAGTATTTT. Protein sequence: CASSKWLAGQPSDTQYF.

This sequence joins TRBV14 and TRBJ2-1; 8 positions match TRBD2. The trim removed 2 bases at V and 8 bases at J, leaving 8 bases unmatched. This CDR3 contains 15 residues. The germline V gene has CDR1 SGHDN and CDR2 FVKESK. In nucleotides, the CDR3 is TGTGCCAGCAGCCAAACCCGGACTAGCATCGATGAGCAGTTCTTC. Translating gives CASSQTRTSIDEQFF.

The sample holds one count of this clone. The J gene is TRBJ2-1, the V gene TRBV3-1 (or the pseudogene TRBV3-2); D uncertain. From germline, CDR1 is LGHDT and CDR2 YNNKEL (reference sequence). The CDR3 is made up of 11 amino acids. Trimming shortened V by 1 base and J by 11 bases, and 6 bases separated the two germline ends. CDR3 sequence reads: CASSQGLKQFF. CDR3 bases: TGTGCCAGCAGCCAAGGCCTAAAGCAGTTCTTC.

The V call is TRBV4-3, the J call TRBJ1-1; D not certain. V was cut by 1 base and J by 1 base, with 16 bases left in between. Per germline, CDR1 LGHNA and CDR2 YSLEER. This CDR3 spans 17 amino acids. CDR3 sequence reads: CASSQGPPLRGNTEAFF. CDR3 DNA: TGCGCCAGCAGCCAAGGCCCCCCCCTGCGAGGGAACACTGAAGCTTTCTTT.

The rearrangement links TRBV18 to TRBJ1-2; D uncertain. Germline V gene lookup returns CDR1 KGHSH and CDR2 LQKENI. Between the trimmed V and J ends, which lost 1 base and 4 bases, there was a span of 13 bases. The CDR3 loop spans 15 amino acids. The CDR3 DNA follows: TGTGCCAGCTCACCACGACGGCTCGGCGGCTATGGCTACACCTTC. As protein: CASSPRRLGGYGYTF.

This clone has just one count. The chain combines TRBV5-6 with TRBJ1-4, with D possibly TRBD1 on 6 matching bases. The CDR3 consists of 14 residues. V was trimmed by 4 bases and J by 7 bases, leaving 14 bases between them. Germline V CDR1 and CDR2: SGHDT, YYEEEE. CDR3 residues: CASSAGTIAEKLFF. As DNA, the CDR3 is TGTGCCAGCAGCGCTGGGACAATTGCTGAAAAACTGTTTTTT. Looking up the rest from reference TRBV5-6 and TRBJ1-4 gives the full variable domain: DAGVTQSPTHLIKTRGQQVTLRCSPKSGHDTVSWYQQALGQGPQFIFQYYEEEERQRGNFPDRFSGHQFPNYSSELNVNALLLGDSALYLCASSAGTIAEKLFFGSGTQLSVL.

This chain links TRBV4-1 with TRBJ2-3, with 7 bases aligning to TRBD2. Trimming cost V 3 bases and J 6 bases; bases outside gene matches: 3. This CDR3 has 13 residues. Germline V gives CDR1 MGHRA, CDR2 YSYEKL. The DNA of the CDR3 is TGCGCCAGCAGCCAGGGAGGGTGGGATACGCAGTATTTT. It translates to CASSQGGWDTQYF.